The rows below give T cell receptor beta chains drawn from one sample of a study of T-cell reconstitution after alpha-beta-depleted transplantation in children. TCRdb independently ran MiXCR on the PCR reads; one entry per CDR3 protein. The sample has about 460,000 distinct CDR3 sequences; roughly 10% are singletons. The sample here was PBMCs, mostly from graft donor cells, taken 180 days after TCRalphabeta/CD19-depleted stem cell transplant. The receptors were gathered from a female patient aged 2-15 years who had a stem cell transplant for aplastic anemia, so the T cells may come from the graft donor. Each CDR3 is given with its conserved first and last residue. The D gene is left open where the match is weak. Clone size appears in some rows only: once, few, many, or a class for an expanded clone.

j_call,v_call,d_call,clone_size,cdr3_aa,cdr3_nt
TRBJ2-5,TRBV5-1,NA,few,CASSSRGVIGETQYF,TGCGCCAGCAGCTCCCGGGGAGTGATAGGAGAGACCCAGTACTTC
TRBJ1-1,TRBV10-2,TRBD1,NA,CASTSGGLFSEAFF,TGCGCCAGCACGTCAGGGGGCTTGTTTTCCGAAGCTTTCTTT
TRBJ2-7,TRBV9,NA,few,CASSLSSTAGYEQYF,TGTGCCAGCAGCCTCTCCTCCACAGCCGGGTACGAGCAGTACTTC
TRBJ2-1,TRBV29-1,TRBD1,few,CSVDGTGVPYNEQFF,TGCAGCGTTGATGGGACAGGGGTTCCCTACAATGAGCAGTTCTTC
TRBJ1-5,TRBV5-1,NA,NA,CASSLGAGQPQHF,TGCGCCAGCAGCTTAGGGGCCGGGCAGCCCCAGCATTTT
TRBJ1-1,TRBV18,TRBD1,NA,CASSPLIGTANTEAFF,TGTGCCAGCTCACCACTTATCGGGACAGCGAACACTGAAGCTTTCTTT
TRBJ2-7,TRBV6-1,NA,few,CASSRRVANFYEQYF,TGTGCCAGCAGTAGGCGGGTAGCTAATTTCTACGAGCAGTACTTC
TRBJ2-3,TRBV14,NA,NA,CASSQEWARQYF,TGTGCCAGCAGCCAAGAATGGGCGAGGCAGTATTTT
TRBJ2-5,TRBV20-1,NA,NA,CSARDGRDVQETQYF,TGCAGTGCTAGAGATGGCCGGGACGTGCAAGAGACCCAGTACTTC
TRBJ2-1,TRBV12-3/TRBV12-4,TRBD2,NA,CASSPRAGEGNEQFF,TGTGCCAGCAGTCCGCGAGCGGGAGAAGGCAATGAGCAGTTCTTC
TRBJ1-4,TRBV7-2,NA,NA,CASSLARAEKLFF,TGTGCCAGCAGCTTAGCGCGGGCAGAAAAACTGTTTTTT
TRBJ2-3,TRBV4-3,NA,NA,CASSLGPESTDTQYF,TGCGCCAGCAGCCTGGGGCCGGAAAGCACAGATACGCAGTATTTT
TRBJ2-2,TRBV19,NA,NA,CASSIVTWENTGELFF,TGTGCCAGTAGTATAGTCACCTGGGAAAACACCGGGGAGCTGTTTTTT
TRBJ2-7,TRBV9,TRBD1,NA,CASSVGQGGPYEQYF,TGTGCCAGCAGCGTTGGACAGGGAGGCCCCTACGAGCAGTACTTC
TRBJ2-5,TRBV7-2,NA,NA,CASSVGWIEQETQYF,TGTGCCAGCAGCGTCGGTTGGATAGAACAAGAGACCCAGTACTTC
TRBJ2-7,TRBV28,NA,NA,CASQMTGDYYEQYF,TGTGCCAGCCAGATGACAGGCGACTACTACGAGCAGTACTTC
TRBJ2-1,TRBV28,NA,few,CASSLRRPLSYNEQFF,TGTGCCAGCAGTTTACGGCGCCCCCTCTCCTACAATGAGCAGTTCTTC
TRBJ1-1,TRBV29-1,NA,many,CSVTGGTEAFF,TGCAGCGTCACCGGGGGGACTGAAGCTTTCTTT
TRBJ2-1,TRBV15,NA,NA,CATSKAKPQHEQFF,TGTGCCACCAGCAAGGCTAAGCCCCAGCATGAGCAGTTCTTC
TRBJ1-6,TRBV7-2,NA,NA,CASSSRDSSLGSPLHF,TGTGCCAGCAGCTCCCGGGACTCCAGTTTGGGTTCACCCCTCCACTTT
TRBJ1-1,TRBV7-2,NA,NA,CASSLRALGEAFF,TGTGCCAGCAGCCTGAGGGCCCTCGGCGAAGCTTTCTTT
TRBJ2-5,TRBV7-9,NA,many,CASRGTYQYF,TGTGCCAGCAGGGGGACCTATCAGTACTTC
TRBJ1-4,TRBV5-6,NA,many,CASSYRRSATNEKLFF,TGTGCCAGCAGCTACAGACGGAGTGCAACTAATGAAAAACTGTTTTTT
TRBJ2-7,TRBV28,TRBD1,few,CASTLDRGRSYEQYF,TGTGCCAGCACCCTCGACAGGGGGCGATCCTACGAGCAGTACTTC
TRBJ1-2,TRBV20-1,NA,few,CSAGGAQGRWGYGYTF,TGCAGTGCTGGTGGCGCGCAGGGACGATGGGGCTATGGCTACACCTTC
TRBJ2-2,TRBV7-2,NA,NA,CASSLDYPRELFF,TGTGCCAGCAGCTTAGACTATCCCCGGGAGCTGTTTTTT